This T cell receptor (beta chain) was recorded in a study of naive and memory T cell subsets. General study results and limits: Potentially, T cell activation and differentiation skew this RNA-based measurement.

The SP2 primer and nested alpha and beta constant region primers amplified ligated cDNA in four rounds. Alpha and beta constant region primers primed reverse transcription for blood and skin samples. Via MiXCR, TCRdb re-called the 5' RACE reads, giving one row per CDR3 protein. The top ten clones hold about 9.8% of a sample with roughly 56,000 distinct CDR3 sequences, around 7.7% of them seen once. A UMI-containing oligonucleotide was joined by 3' ligation to the TCR cDNA template. Adult healthy volunteers gave 2.5 ml peripheral blood for whole-blood RNA. Input was roughly 1 to 1,100 ng of DNase-treated total RNA without cell sorting. V lost 5 bases and J lost 7, with 10 bases in between. Germline V lookup: CDR1 SGHTA, CDR2 FQGNSA. CDR3 length: 12 residues. This clonotype occurred many times. Its specificity is unknown.

V and J are TRBV7-2 and TRBJ2-3; D uncertain. This sequence originates from a male donor in good health. The CDR3 spells CASSTTRNTQYF. For the CDR3, the DNA is TGTGCCAGCAGCACCACCAGAAATACGCAGTATTTT.